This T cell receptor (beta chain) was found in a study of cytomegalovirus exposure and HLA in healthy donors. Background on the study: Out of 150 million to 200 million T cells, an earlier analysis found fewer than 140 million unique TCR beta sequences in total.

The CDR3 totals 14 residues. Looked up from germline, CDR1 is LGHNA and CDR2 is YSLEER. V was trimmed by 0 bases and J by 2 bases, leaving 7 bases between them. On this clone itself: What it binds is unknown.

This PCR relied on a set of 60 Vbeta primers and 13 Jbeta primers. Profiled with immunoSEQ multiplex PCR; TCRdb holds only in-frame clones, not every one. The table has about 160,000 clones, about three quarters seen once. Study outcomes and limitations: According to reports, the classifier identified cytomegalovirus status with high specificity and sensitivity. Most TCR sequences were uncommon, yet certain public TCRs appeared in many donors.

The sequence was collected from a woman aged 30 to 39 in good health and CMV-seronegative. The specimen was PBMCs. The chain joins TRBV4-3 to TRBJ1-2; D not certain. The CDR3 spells CASSQEARNYGYTF. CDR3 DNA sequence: TGCGCCAGCAGCCAAGAGGCCAGAAACTATGGCTACACCTTC.